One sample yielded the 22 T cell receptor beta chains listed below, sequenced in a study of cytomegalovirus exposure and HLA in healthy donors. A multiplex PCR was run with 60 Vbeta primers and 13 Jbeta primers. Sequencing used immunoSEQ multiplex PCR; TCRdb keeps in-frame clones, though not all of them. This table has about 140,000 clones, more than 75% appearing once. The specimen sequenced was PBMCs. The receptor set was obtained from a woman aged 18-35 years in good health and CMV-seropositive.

CDR3 sequence reads: CSVDSGSGNTIYF. CDR3 sequence (DNA): TGCAGCGTTGATTCCGGCTCTGGAAACACCATATATTTT. V and J are TRBV29-1 and TRBJ1-3, with no clear D. The CDR3 runs 13 residues. CDR1 is SQVTM, CDR2 ANQGSEA, per germline. V was clipped by 3 bases and J by 0 bases, with 6 bases between them.

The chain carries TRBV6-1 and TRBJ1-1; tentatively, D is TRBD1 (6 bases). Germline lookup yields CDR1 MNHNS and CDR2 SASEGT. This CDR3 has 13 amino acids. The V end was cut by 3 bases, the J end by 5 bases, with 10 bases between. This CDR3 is CASSDTGRTEAFF. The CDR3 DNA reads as TGTGCCAGCAGTGACACAGGGAGAACTGAAGCTTTCTTT.

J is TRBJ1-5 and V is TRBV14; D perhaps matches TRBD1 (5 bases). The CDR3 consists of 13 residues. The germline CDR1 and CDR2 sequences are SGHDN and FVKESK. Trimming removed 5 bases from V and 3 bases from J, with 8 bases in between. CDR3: CASSDSVNQPQHF. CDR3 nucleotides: TGTGCCAGCAGCGACAGTGTCAATCAGCCCCAGCATTTT. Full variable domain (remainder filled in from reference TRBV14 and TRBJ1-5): EAGVTQFPSHSVIEKGQTVTLRCDPISGHDNLYWYRRVMGKEIKFLLHFVKESKQDESGMPNNRFLAERTGGTYSTLKVQPAELEDSGVYFCASSDSVNQPQHFGDGTRLSIL.

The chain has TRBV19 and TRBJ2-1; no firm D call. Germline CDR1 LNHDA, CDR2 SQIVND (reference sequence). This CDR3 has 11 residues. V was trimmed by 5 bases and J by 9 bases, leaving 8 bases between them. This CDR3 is CASSVSFEQFF. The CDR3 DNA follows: TGTGCCAGTAGTGTTAGCTTTGAGCAGTTCTTC.

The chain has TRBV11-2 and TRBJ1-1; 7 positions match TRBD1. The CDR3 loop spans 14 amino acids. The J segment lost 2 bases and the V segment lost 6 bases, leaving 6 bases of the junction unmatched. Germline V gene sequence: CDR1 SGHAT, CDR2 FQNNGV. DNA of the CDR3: TGTGCCAGCAGAAAAGGGGACAGTAACACTGAAGCTTTCTTT. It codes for CASRKGDSNTEAFF. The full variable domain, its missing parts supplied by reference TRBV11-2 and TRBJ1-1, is EAGVAQSPRYKIIEKRQSVAFWCNPISGHATLYWYQQILGQGPKLLIQFQNNGVVDDSQLPKDRFSAERLKGVDSTLKIQPAKLEDSAVYLCASRKGDSNTEAFFGQGTRLTVV.

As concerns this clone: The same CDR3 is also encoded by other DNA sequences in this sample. CDR3 DNA: TGTGCCAGCAGCCAAGCTTGGAGTAACGAGCAGTACTTC. Translation gives CASSQAWSNEQYF. The chain links TRBV14 to TRBJ2-7; the D is unclear. This CDR3 comprises 13 residues. Germline V lookup: CDR1 SGHDN, CDR2 FVKESK. The V end lost 1 base, the J end lost 5 bases, and 9 bases lay between the germline ends.

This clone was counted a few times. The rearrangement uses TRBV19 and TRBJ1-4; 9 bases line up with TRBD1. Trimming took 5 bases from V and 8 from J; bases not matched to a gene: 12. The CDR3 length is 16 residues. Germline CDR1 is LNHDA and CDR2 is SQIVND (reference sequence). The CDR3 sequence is CASSLQGAFVREKLFF. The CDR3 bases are TGTGCCAGTAGTTTACAGGGGGCTTTTGTTAGAGAAAAACTGTTTTTT.

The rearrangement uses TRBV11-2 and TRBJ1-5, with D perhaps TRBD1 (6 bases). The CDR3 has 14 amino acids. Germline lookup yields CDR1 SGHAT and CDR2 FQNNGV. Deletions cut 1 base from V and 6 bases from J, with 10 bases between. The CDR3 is CASSLGGGFQPQHF. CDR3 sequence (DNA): TGTGCCAGCAGCTTAGGAGGGGGATTTCAGCCCCAGCATTTT.

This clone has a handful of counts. DNA of the CDR3: TGCAGCGTTGTAGAACGGGACACTGAAGCTTTCTTT. It is translated as CSVVERDTEAFF. The genes are TRBV29-1 and TRBJ1-1; D gene unclear. Trimming shortened V by 4 bases and J by 3 bases, and 9 bases separated the two germline ends. The CDR3 has 12 residues. Germline CDR1 and CDR2: SQVTM and ANQGSEA.

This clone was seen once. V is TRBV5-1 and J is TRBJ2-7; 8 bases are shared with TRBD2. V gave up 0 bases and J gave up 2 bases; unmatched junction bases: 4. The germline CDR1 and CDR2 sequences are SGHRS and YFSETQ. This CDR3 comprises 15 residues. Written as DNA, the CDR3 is TGCGCCAGCAGCTTGGTGAGCGGGGGAGCCTACGAGCAGTACTTC. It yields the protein CASSLVSGGAYEQYF.

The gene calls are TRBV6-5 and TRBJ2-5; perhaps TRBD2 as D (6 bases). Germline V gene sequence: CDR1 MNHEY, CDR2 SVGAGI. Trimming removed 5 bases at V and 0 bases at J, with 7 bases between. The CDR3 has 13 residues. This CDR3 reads CASSRGYQETQYF. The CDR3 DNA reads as TGTGCCAGCAGTCGGGGGTACCAAGAGACCCAGTACTTC.

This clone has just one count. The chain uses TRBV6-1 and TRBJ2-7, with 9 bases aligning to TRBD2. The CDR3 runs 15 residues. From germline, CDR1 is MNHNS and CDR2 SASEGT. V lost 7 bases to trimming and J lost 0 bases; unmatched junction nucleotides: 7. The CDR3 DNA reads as TGTGCCAGCACCCGACTAGCGGAAATCTCCTACGAGCAGTACTTC. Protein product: CASTRLAEISYEQYF.

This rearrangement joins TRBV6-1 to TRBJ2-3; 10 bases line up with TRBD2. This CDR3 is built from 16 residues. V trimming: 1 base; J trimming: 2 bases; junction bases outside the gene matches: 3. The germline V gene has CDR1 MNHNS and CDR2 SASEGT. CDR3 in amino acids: CASSEGSGGATDTQYF. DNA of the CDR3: TGTGCCAGCAGTGAAGGAAGCGGGGGGGCCACAGATACGCAGTATTTT.

CDR3 coding DNA: TGCGCCAGCAGCTGGGACAGGGGGGTGTCCGGGGCCAACGTCCTGACTTTC. As protein: CASSWDRGVSGANVLTF. The V and J genes are TRBV5-1 and TRBJ2-6; the match to TRBD1 covers 11 bases. There are 17 residues in the CDR3. J lost 4 bases, V lost 3 bases, and 6 bases had no gene match. Germline V lookup: CDR1 SGHRS, CDR2 YFSETQ.

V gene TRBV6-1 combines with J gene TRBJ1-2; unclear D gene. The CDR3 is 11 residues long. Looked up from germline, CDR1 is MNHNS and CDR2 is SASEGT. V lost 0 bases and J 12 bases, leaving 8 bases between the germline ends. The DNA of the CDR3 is TGTGCCAGCAGTGAAGCTCCCGGAGACACCTTC. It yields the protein CASSEAPGDTF.

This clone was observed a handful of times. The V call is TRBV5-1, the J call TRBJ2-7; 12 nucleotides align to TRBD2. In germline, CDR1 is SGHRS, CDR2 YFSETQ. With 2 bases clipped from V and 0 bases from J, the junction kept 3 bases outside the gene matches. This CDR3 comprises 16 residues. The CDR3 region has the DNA TGCGCCAGCAGCTTTACTAGCGGGGGGTTCTCCTACGAGCAGTACTTC. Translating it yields CASSFTSGGFSYEQYF.

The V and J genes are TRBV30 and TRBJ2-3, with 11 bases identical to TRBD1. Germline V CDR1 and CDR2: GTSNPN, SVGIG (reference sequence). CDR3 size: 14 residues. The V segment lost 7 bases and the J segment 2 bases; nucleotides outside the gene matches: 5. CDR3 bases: TGTGCCTCCGGACAGGGGGCTATCACAGATACGCAGTATTTT. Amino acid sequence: CASGQGAITDTQYF.

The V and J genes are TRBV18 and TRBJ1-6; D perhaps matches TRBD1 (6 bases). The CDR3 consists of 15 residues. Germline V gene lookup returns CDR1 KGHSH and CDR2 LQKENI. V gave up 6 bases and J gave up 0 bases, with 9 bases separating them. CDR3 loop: CASSTGGSYNSPLHF. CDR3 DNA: TGTGCCAGCTCGACAGGCGGCTCCTATAATTCACCCCTCCACTTT.

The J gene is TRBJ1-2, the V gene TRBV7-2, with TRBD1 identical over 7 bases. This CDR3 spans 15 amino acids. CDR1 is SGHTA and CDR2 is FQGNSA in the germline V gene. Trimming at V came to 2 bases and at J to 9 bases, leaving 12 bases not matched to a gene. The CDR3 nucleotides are TGTGCCAGCAGCTTAATAGAGGGGGCCTCGGGAAGCTACACCTTC. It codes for CASSLIEGASGSYTF.

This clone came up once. The CDR3 sequence: CASSSTGTANTEAFF. As DNA, the CDR3 is TGTGCCAGCTCATCCACCGGGACAGCGAACACTGAAGCTTTCTTT. The J gene is TRBJ1-1, the V gene TRBV18; the match to TRBD1 covers 7 bases. CDR3 length: 15 residues. From germline, CDR1 is KGHSH and CDR2 LQKENI. V gave up 5 bases and J gave up 1 base; unmatched junction bases: 7.

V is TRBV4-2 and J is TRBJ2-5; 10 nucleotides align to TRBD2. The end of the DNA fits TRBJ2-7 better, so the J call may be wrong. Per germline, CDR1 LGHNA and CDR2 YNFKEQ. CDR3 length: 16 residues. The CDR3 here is CASSQDPSGGAYEQYF. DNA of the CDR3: TGTGCCAGCAGCCAAGATCCGAGCGGGGGGGCTTACGAGCAGTACTTC.

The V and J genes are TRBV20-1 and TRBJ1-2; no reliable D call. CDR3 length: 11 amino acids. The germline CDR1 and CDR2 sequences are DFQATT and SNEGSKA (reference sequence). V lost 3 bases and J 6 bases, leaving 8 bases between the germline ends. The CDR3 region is CSASIGDGYTF. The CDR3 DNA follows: TGCAGTGCTAGCATCGGGGATGGCTACACCTTC.